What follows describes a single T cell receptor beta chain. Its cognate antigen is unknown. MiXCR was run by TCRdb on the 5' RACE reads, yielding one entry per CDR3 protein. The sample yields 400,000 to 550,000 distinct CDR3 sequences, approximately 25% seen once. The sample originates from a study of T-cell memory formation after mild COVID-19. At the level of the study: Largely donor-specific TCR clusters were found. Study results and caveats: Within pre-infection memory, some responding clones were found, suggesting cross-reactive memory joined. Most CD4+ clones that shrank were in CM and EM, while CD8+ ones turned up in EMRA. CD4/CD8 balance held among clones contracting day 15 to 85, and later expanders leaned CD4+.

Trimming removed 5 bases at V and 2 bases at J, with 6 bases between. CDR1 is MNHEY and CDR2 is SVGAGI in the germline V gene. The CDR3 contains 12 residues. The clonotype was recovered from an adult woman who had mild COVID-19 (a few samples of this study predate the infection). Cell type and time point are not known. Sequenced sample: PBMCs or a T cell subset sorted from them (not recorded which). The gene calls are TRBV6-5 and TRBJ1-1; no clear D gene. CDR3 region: CASSGFNTEAFF. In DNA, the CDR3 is TGTGCCAGCAGTGGCTTTAACACTGAAGCTTTCTTT.